These 10 T cell receptor beta chains were sequenced from one sample in a study of beta chain features in type 1 diabetes. Whole-study results and caveats: For Type 1 diabetes patients, all four CD4+ subsets carried TCRB CDR3s that were moderately but significantly shorter.

Their recognized antigens are unknown. The study reverse transcribed the entire isolated RNA, so it sequenced expressed TCRB transcripts. The repertoire was sequenced with immunoSEQ multiplex PCR; TCRdb's copy has only in-frame clones and lacks some. The profile shows 28,000 or so clones, approximately 65% of them singletons. Sequencing input: Tregs from blood. These receptors were collected from a woman under 40 with type 1 diabetes.

This chain uses TRBV18 with TRBJ1-1; 9 bases are a match to TRBD1. The V and J ends lost 3 bases and 4 bases, in that order; junction bases with no gene match: 3. This CDR3 contains 14 residues. CDR1 is KGHSH, CDR2 LQKENI, per germline. The CDR3, as DNA: TGTGCCAGCTCACCCCGGACAGGGGTCACTGAAGCTTTCTTT. This translates into CASSPRTGVTEAFF. Full variable domain (outside the CDR3, taken from reference TRBV18 and TRBJ1-1): NAGVMQNPRHLVRRRGQEARLRCSPMKGHSHVYWYRQLPEEGLKFMVYLQKENIIDESGMPKERFSAEFPKEGPSILRIQQVVRGDSAAYFCASSPRTGVTEAFFGQGTRLTVV.

The rearrangement links TRBV5-1 to TRBJ1-4; a possible D gene is TRBD1 (6 bases). Looked up from germline, CDR1 is SGHRS and CDR2 is YFSETQ. This CDR3 has 14 amino acids. Trimming took off 2 bases at V and 4 bases at J, with 9 bases between the two ends. CDR3 sequence (DNA): TGCGCCAGCAGCTTTGGACAGAGTAATGAAAAACTGTTTTTT. This translates into CASSFGQSNEKLFF.

V gene TRBV7-9 combines with J gene TRBJ2-7; 7 positions agree with TRBD1. Germline V gene sequence: CDR1 SEHNR, CDR2 FQNEAQ (reference sequence). The V segment lost 5 bases and the J segment 6 bases; nucleotides outside the gene matches: 4. The length of the CDR3 is 12 residues. CDR3 amino acids: CASSLTGPEQYF. The CDR3 nucleotides read TGTGCCAGCAGCCTGACAGGGCCCGAGCAGTACTTC.

The genes are TRBV5-4 and TRBJ2-5, with 16 bases identical to TRBD2. The germline V gene encodes CDR1 SGHNT and CDR2 YYREEE (reference sequence). The CDR3 runs 16 residues. V was pared by 4 bases and J by 5 bases, with 5 bases of the junction left unmatched. The CDR3 protein is CASSRGLAGGGETQYF. As DNA, the CDR3 is TGTGCCAGCAGCCGGGGACTAGCGGGAGGGGGGGAGACCCAGTACTTC.

This chain links TRBV19 with TRBJ2-5; D is perhaps TRBD2 (6 bases). V was cut by 6 bases and J by 9 bases, with 17 bases left in between. CDR1 and CDR2 from the germline V gene are LNHDA and SQIVND (reference sequence). The CDR3 runs to 13 residues. CDR3 loop: CASSAGLLLAQYF. The DNA of the CDR3 is TGTGCCAGTAGCGCGGGACTCCTGTTGGCCCAGTACTTC.

V gene TRBV29-1 combines with J gene TRBJ2-1, with 8 bases identical to TRBD2. V lost 0 bases and J lost 4; bases outside the gene matches: 5. Germline V gene sequence: CDR1 SQVTM, CDR2 ANQGSEA. The CDR3 consists of 15 residues. CDR3 in DNA: TGCAGCGTTGAAGATCTAAGCGGGAGTTACAATGAGCAGTTCTTC. This encodes CSVEDLSGSYNEQFF.

V and J are TRBV19 and TRBJ2-7; TRBD1 might be the D (5 bases). V lost 3 bases and J lost 0, with 15 bases in between. Germline CDR1 is LNHDA and CDR2 is SQIVND (reference sequence). The CDR3 length is 16 residues. In DNA, the CDR3 is TGTGCCAGTAGTATTACTGACAGCCTGTACTCCTACGAGCAGTACTTC. It codes for CASSITDSLYSYEQYF.

The J gene is TRBJ2-7, the V gene TRBV6-5; 7 nucleotides match TRBD2. V gave up 5 bases and J gave up 3 bases; unmatched junction bases: 4. Germline V lookup: CDR1 MNHEY, CDR2 SVGAGI. This CDR3 is built from 13 residues. CDR3 loop: CASSLLADYEQYF. The CDR3 bases are TGTGCCAGCAGTCTCCTAGCGGACTACGAGCAGTACTTC.

V usage is TRBV15 and J usage is TRBJ2-1; D not resolved. The CDR3 spans 15 residues. The V and J ends lost 5 bases and 2 bases respectively, with 13 bases between them. Germline V gene lookup returns CDR1 LNHNV and CDR2 YYDKDF (reference sequence). The CDR3 DNA follows: TGTGCCACCAGCGCAGATTCCTCACCCTACAATGAGCAGTTCTTC. As protein: CATSADSSPYNEQFF.

The gene calls are TRBV19 and TRBJ2-1; TRBD2 matches 14 bases. This CDR3 is built from 19 residues. The germline gives CDR1 LNHDA, CDR2 SQIVND (reference sequence). Trimming cost V 3 bases and J 1 base; bases outside gene matches: 8. This chain's CDR3 is CASSIGLAGGRASYNEQFF. Here the CDR3 DNA reads TGTGCCAGTAGTATTGGACTAGCGGGAGGCCGTGCTTCCTACAATGAGCAGTTCTTC.